The clone carrying this TCR beta chain was counted many times. The antigen remains undetermined. The study recruited hyperthyroidism patients aged 18 to 65 who were newly diagnosed, under 2 months' duration. V was trimmed by 4 bases and J by 6 bases, leaving 19 bases between them. The germline V gene has CDR1 MDHEN and CDR2 SYDVKM. This CDR3 contains 15 residues. The data were obtained in a study of Graves' ophthalmopathy and Graves' hyperthyroidism. Study overall: Before any treatment, peripheral blood was taken at the initial diagnosis.

Amplifying from RNA transcripts, the study obtained TCR beta CDR3 regions. HTBI primers served in a first-round RT-PCR, which a second-round multiplex PCR followed. TCRdb re-analysed the multiplex PCR reads in MiXCR, keeping a single row per CDR3 protein. This table holds about 390,000 distinct CDR3 sequences, approximately 18% found once. Study findings and constraints: Most thyroid clonotypes with frequency above 0.001 were detected in blood too. Between ophthalmopathy and stable hyperthyroidism, a 13-signature model drew a separation with just over 85% sensitivity and around 80% specificity.

Sequenced material: peripheral blood. The chain has TRBV28 and TRBJ2-7; weak D call: TRBD1 (5 bases). This sequence originates from an adult woman with stable Graves' hyperthyroidism. This chain's CDR3 is CASSSVGQGLIEQYF. CDR3 nucleotide sequence: TGTGCCAGCAGTTCCGTGGGGCAGGGTTTAATCGAGCAGTACTTC. Full variable domain (remainder filled in from reference TRBV28 and TRBJ2-7): DVKVTQSSRYLVKRTGEKVFLECVQDMDHENMFWYRQDPGLGLRLIYFSYDVKMKEKGDIPEGYSVSREKKERFSLILESASTNQTSMYLCASSSVGQGLIEQYFGPGTRLTVT.